The sequence of this TCR beta chain was determined in a study of T cell repertoires in cytomegalovirus infection (dated by TCRdb to the late 2010s). Background on the whole study: The peptide stimulations were aimed at well-studied HLA-B-restricted epitopes as well as recently identified HLA-C-restricted CMV epitopes, whose presentation resists viral immunomodulation. The HLA type of each donor mattered for the analysis, because public TCR beta signatures pointed to carriage of CMV infection along with the matching HLA type. General findings and caveats noted by the study authors: In both this cohort and an independent cohort of under 450 donors, the cumulative frequency of public TCR beta family members distinguished carriers of CMV infection plus the relevant HLA type. The ex vivo response was dominated by HLA-C-restricted CMV-specific TCR beta clonotypes, and the single most frequent clonotype in two of eight donors was supplied by these HLA-C-restricted clonotypes.

Interpreted using the paper, the treatment or condition label stands for: in vitro stimulation with specific CMV peptide epitopes to enrich CMV-specific T cells. The sample holds many counts of this clonotype. No antigen is known for it. Within one base of it there is no much larger clone, and no base qualities were kept. The instrument was an Illumina HiSeq 1500. Using fastp at Q25 and MiXCR, TCRdb reprocessed the public reads and kept productive beta chains. Every entry covers one CDR3 protein and lists the most common genes and DNA from its rows. A total of roughly 730,000 distinct CDR3 sequences appear in this sample, around 32% of them only once. The ten largest make up roughly 20% of the sample. The clonotype was recovered from a human donor in good health (CMV status not recorded). Some clones in this sample may be carry-over from other donors' samples. The sequences come from cultured PBMCs, collected from culture after CMV antigen stimulation.

CDR3 reads: CASSSRTAYNEQFF. The sequence in DNA is TGTGCCAGCAGCTCACGGACAGCTTACAATGAGCAGTTCTTC. This chain is built from TRBV7-8 and TRBJ2-1, with TRBD1 as a weak D call on 6 bases. Trimming takes 4 bases from V and 4 bases from J, and the germline ends sit 11 bases apart. CDR1 and CDR2 are read off the germline V gene as SGHVS and FQNEAQ. The CDR3, cysteine through phenylalanine, is 14 amino acids long. Only CDR3 DNA is held: 42 bases, read in frame from base 1.